This T cell receptor (beta chain) is from a study of blood T cell repertoires in COVID-19. Produced via immunoSEQ multiplex PCR; TCRdb's table is partial and in-frame only. The sample includes 300,000 to 450,000 clones, about 87% of them seen just once. CDR3 length equals 15 residues. V shed 4 bases, J shed 5 bases, and the junction held 11 bases outside the gene matches. The V gene's germline CDR1 is SGHKS and CDR2 YYEKEE (reference sequence). The chain links TRBV5-5 to TRBJ2-7, with 8 bases identical to TRBD2. The sample comprised peripheral blood. The sequence came from a woman aged 25 to 39 with COVID-19, enrolled during active disease. CDR3 residues: CASSPRPGTSHEQYF. CDR3 nucleotides: TGTGCCAGCAGCCCTCGACCCGGGACTAGTCACGAGCAGTACTTC.